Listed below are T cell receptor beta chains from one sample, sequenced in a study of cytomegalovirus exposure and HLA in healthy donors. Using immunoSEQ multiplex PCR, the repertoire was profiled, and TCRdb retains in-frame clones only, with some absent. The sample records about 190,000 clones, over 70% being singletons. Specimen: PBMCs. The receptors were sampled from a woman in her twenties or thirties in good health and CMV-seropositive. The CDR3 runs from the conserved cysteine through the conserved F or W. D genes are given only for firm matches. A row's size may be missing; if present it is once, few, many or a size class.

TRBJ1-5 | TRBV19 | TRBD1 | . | CASSIGTGGGQPQHF | TGTGCCAGTAGTATCGGGACAGGGGGTGGACAGCCCCAGCATTTT
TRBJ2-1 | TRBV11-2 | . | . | CASSLDFRGSYNEQFF | TGTGCCAGCAGCTTAGATTTCCGGGGCTCCTACAATGAGCAGTTCTTC
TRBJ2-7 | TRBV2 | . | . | CASSVQRYEQYF | TGTGCCAGCAGTGTCCAGAGGTACGAGCAGTACTTC
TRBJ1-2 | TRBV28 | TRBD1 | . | CASSLATGWNGYTF | TGTGCCAGCAGTTTAGCGACAGGGTGGAATGGCTACACCTTC
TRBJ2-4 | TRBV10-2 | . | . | CASSEWGGSSKNIQYF | TGCGCCAGCAGTGAATGGGGTGGGAGCTCCAAAAACATTCAGTACTTC
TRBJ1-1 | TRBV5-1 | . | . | CASSLSGTEAFF | TGCGCCAGCAGCTTGTCGGGGACTGAAGCTTTCTTT
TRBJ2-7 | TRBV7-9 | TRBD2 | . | CASSPHRVTSGYEQYF | TGTGCCAGCAGCCCTCACCGCGTGACTAGCGGCTACGAGCAGTACTTC
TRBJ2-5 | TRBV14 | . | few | CASRRHAQETQYF | TGTGCCAGCAGGCGACACGCACAAGAGACCCAGTACTTC
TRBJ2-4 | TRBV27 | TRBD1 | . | CASSSAGGIQYF | TGTGCCAGCAGTTCGGCAGGGGGAATTCAGTACTTC
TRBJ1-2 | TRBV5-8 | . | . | CASSLGSGDGYTF | TGTGCCAGCAGCTTGGGATCAGGGGATGGCTACACCTTC
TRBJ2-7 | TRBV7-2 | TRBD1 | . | CASRPGTGFYEQYF | TGTGCCAGCAGGCCCGGGACAGGTTTCTACGAGCAGTACTTC
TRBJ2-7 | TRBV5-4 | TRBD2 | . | CASSQGGSHEQYF | TGTGCCAGCAGCCAGGGAGGGTCCCACGAGCAGTACTTC
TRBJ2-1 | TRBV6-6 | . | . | CASSYPLKRDEQLF | TGTGCCAGCAGTTATCCTCTTAAACGGGATGAGCAGCTCTTC
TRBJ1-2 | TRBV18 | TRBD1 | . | CASSPGTGGYGYTF | TGTGCCAGCTCACCCGGGACAGGCGGCTATGGCTACACCTTC
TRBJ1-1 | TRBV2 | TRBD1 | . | CPTTGGMNTEAFF | TGTCCTACCACAGGGGGCATGAACACTGAAGCTTTCTTT
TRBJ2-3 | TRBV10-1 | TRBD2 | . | CASSRTSGSTDTQYF | TGCGCCAGCAGCCGGACTAGCGGGAGCACAGATACGCAGTATTTT
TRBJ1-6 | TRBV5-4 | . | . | CASSLVQGGNSPLHF | TGTGCCAGCAGCTTGGTCCAGGGAGGGAATTCACCCCTCCACTTT
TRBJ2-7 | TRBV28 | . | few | CASSFGAGLPYEQYF | TGTGCCAGCAGTTTCGGAGCGGGCTTACCCTACGAGCAGTACTTC
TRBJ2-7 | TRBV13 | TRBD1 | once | CASSHDRASYEQYF | TGTGCCAGCAGCCATGACAGGGCCTCCTACGAGCAGTACTTC
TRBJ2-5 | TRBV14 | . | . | CASSQNRAQETQYF | TGTGCCAGCAGCCAGAACAGGGCTCAAGAGACCCAGTACTTC
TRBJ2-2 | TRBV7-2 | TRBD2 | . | CASSSHGLAGRPNTGELFF | TGTGCCAGCAGCTCCCACGGACTAGCGGGCCGCCCGAACACCGGGGAGCTGTTTTTT
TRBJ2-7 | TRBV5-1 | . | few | CASSLSPSYYEQYF | TGCGCCAGCAGCTTGTCCCCCAGTTACTACGAGCAGTACTTC
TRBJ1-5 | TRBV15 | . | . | CATAPGGGRSNQPQHF | TGTGCCACCGCCCCCGGGGGGGGGAGAAGCAATCAGCCCCAGCATTTT
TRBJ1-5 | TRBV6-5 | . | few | CASRLQSNQPQHF | TGTGCCAGCAGGCTTCAGAGCAATCAGCCCCAGCATTTT